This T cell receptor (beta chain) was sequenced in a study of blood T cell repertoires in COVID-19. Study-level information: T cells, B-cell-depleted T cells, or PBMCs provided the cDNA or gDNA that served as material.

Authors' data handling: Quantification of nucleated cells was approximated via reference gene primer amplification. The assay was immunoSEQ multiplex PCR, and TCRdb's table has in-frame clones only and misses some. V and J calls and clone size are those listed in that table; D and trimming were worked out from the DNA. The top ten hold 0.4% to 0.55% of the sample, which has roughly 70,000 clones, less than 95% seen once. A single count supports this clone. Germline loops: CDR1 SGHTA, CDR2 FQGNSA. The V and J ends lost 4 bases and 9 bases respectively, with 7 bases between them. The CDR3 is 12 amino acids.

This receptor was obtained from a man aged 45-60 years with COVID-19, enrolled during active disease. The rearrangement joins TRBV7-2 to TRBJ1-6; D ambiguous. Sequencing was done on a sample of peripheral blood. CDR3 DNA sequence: TGTGCCAGCAGCTCCACGAGTTCACCCCTCCACTTT. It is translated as CASSSTSSPLHF.